This T cell receptor (beta chain) was retrieved from a study of tumor-infiltrating lymphocytes in primary liver carcinoma. Comment on this clonotype: As yet, its antigen is unknown. The junction shows a germline mismatch at one end, possibly a read error.

Study-level points and caveats: The overlap of tumor-adjacent and tumor-blood pairs was smaller than that of tumor region pairs. Tumor top-250-clone fractions significantly exceeded those of blood (p = 0.039).

The input was 450 to 500 ng total RNA; TCR beta cDNA was made from it with a constant-region primer. ARM-PCR was slightly modified, and three nested multiplex PCR rounds with it gave rise to the TCR beta libraries. The first two PCR rounds used TRBV1-TRBV30 primers with a Cbeta primer, nine to ten cycles each. TCRdb used MiXCR to reprocess the multiplex PCR reads, holding one entry per CDR3 protein. The table lists fewer than 90,000 distinct CDR3 sequences, approximately 70% of them singletons. Germline-derived CDR1 and CDR2 are MNHNS and SASEGT. The CDR3 extends over 16 amino acids. Co-extraction of both nucleic acids (RNA and DNA) used about 20-34 mg of unsorted bulk tissue.

Sequences were obtained from liver tumor tissue from sampling region 1. Described subset: tumor region T1, superior pole. The rearrangement joins TRBV6-1 to TRBJ2-1, with 9 bases lining up with TRBD1. The TCR originated in a man aged 35-49 years with primary liver carcinoma and hepatitis B virus infection. The CDR3 coding sequence is TGTACCAGCAGTGTCCCGAAACAGGGGGCGTACAATGAGCAGTTCTTC. Translated, it gives CTSSVPKQGAYNEQFF.